A single sample is the source of the 20 T cell receptor beta chains below, sequenced in a study of T cells in localized non-small cell lung cancer. Repertoires were generated with immunoSEQ multiplex PCR, while TCRdb's copy carries only in-frame clones and drops some. The top ten hold approximately 20% of the sample, which has more than 2,000 clones, under 45% seen once. This sample comprised lung tumor tissue, obtained before any cancer treatment. Receptors originate from an older female donor with stage I lung adenocarcinoma.

In its sample, this clone is medium-sized. This chain joins TRBV9 and TRBJ2-1; D gene unclear. The germline V gene has CDR1 SGDLS and CDR2 YYNGEE. This CDR3 has 13 amino acids. V was pared by 2 bases and J by 3 bases, with 6 bases between. In DNA, the CDR3 is TGTGCCAGCAGCGTTTTTGACTACAATGAGCAGTTCTTC. It is translated as CASSVFDYNEQFF.

DNA of the CDR3: TGTGCCAGTAGTATAGGGTCGGACACCGGGGAGCTGTTTTTT. Amino acids: CASSIGSDTGELFF. The gene calls are TRBV19 and TRBJ2-2; D gene unclear. Germline CDR1 LNHDA, CDR2 SQIVND (reference sequence). The CDR3 has 14 residues. The V gene lost 1 base and the J gene lost 3 bases, with 6 bases spanning the gap. Supplemented by reference TRBV19 and TRBJ2-2, the full variable domain reads DGGITQSPKYLFRKEGQNVTLSCEQNLNHDAMYWYRQDPGQGLRLIYYSQIVNDFQKGDIAEGYSVSREKKESFPLTVTSAQKNPTAFYLCASSIGSDTGELFFGEGSRLTVL.

This clone was counted only a few times. The rearrangement joins TRBV9 to TRBJ2-7; D ambiguous. The ends were cut back, 3 bases at V and 8 bases at J, with 18 bases in the middle. Germline values: CDR1 SGDLS, CDR2 YYNGEE. The CDR3 extends over 14 amino acids. The CDR3 DNA follows: TGTGCCAGCAGCGCGACCTTCTCCGACGTTAAGCAGTACTTC. Translated, it gives CASSATFSDVKQYF.

This chain uses TRBV18 with TRBJ2-1, with D uncertain. The germline V gene has CDR1 KGHSH and CDR2 LQKENI. The V gene lost 4 bases and the J gene lost 9 bases, with 10 bases spanning the gap. The CDR3 sequence is 12 residues long. CDR3 in amino acids: CASSRPQSEQFF. The CDR3 DNA follows: TGTGCCAGCTCACGACCCCAAAGTGAGCAGTTCTTC.

The chain couples TRBV16 to TRBJ1-3; D unclear. The V gene's germline CDR1 is KGHSY and CDR2 FQNENV. The CDR3 covers 13 residues. Trimming took 6 bases from V and 3 from J, leaving 9 bases between them. The DNA of the CDR3 is TGTGCCAGCAGACGAGACATTGGAAACACCATATATTTT. Translated, it gives CASRRDIGNTIYF.

This CDR3 reads CASSQVRSSGTDTQYF. CDR3 coding DNA: TGTGCCAGCAGCCAAGTCAGGTCCTCGGGCACAGATACGCAGTATTTT. The rearrangement uses TRBV14 and TRBJ2-3; no clear D. Germline V gene lookup returns CDR1 SGHDN and CDR2 FVKESK. Deletions cut 1 base from V and 1 base from J, with 12 bases between. The CDR3 extends over 16 amino acids.

Here the CDR3 reads CASSYSIGANTGELFF. CDR3 DNA: TGTGCCAGCAGTTACTCGATCGGGGCGAACACCGGGGAGCTGTTTTTT. The gene calls are TRBV6-8 and TRBJ2-2, with D possibly being TRBD2 (5 bases). V lost 0 bases, J lost 0 bases, and 8 bases lay in between. Germline V gives CDR1 MNHGY, CDR2 SAAAGT. The CDR3 has 16 residues.

This chain connects TRBV15 to TRBJ1-4; D is possibly TRBD1 (5 bases). The CDR3 spans 16 residues. The ends were cut back, 0 bases at V and 7 bases at J, with 15 bases in the middle. CDR1 and CDR2 (germline): LNHNV, YYDKDF (reference sequence). The CDR3 DNA reads TGTGCCACCAGCAGAGATGGAACGCTGAGGGGTGAAAAACTGTTTTTT. The encoded protein is CATSRDGTLRGEKLFF. The full variable domain, its missing parts supplied by reference TRBV15 and TRBJ1-4, is DAMVIQNPRYQVTQFGKPVTLSCSQTLNHNVMYWYQQKSSQAPKLLFHYYDKDFNNEADTPDNFQSRRPNTSFCFLDIRSPGLGDTAMYLCATSRDGTLRGEKLFFGSGTQLSVL.

By sample share, this clone is medium-sized (0.01 to 0.1%). The V gene is TRBV11-3, the J gene TRBJ2-5; D gene ambiguous. Trimming stripped 3 bases from V and 3 bases from J, with 11 bases between. The length of the CDR3 is 14 residues. CDR1 and CDR2 from the germline V gene are SGHNT and YENEEA. CDR3 sequence reads: CASSLVPREETQYF. In DNA form, the CDR3 reads TGTGCCAGCAGCTTGGTCCCGAGAGAAGAGACCCAGTACTTC.

The V call is TRBV29-1, the J call TRBJ2-7; tentatively, D is TRBD2 (6 bases). Trimming removed 3 bases from V and 0 bases from J, with 12 bases in between. Germline V gene lookup returns CDR1 SQVTM and CDR2 ANQGSEA. The CDR3 is 14 residues long. The CDR3 region is CSVELAVSSYEQYF. The CDR3 DNA reads TGCAGCGTTGAGTTAGCGGTGAGCTCCTACGAGCAGTACTTC.

This clone was seen a handful of times. This rearrangement joins TRBV6-8 to TRBJ2-5; D is perhaps TRBD2 (5 bases). The V end was cut by 6 bases, the J end by 1 base, with 9 bases between. The length of the CDR3 is 13 residues. Germline V gene sequence: CDR1 MNHGY, CDR2 SAAAGT. CDR3 in amino acids: CASRAGLQETQYF. The CDR3 nucleotides are TGTGCCAGCAGGGCAGGACTCCAAGAGACCCAGTACTTC.

Only a few counts were recorded for this clone. This chain joins TRBV18 and TRBJ2-7; a possible D gene is TRBD2 (6 bases). The CDR3 runs to 13 residues. The V end was cut by 3 bases, the J end by 6 bases, with 12 bases between. Looked up from germline, CDR1 is KGHSH and CDR2 is LQKENI. The CDR3 DNA follows: TGTGCCAGCTCACCTACGACAGCGGGCGAGCAGTACTTC. Its translation: CASSPTTAGEQYF.

The chain carries TRBV30 and TRBJ1-5, with D maybe TRBD1 (5 bases). The V end lost 4 bases, the J end lost 3 bases, and 19 bases lay between the germline ends. The CDR3 contains 16 residues. The germline gives CDR1 GTSNPN, CDR2 SVGIG (reference sequence). The CDR3 here is CAWMSPQSGLNQPQHF. CDR3 nucleotide sequence: TGTGCCTGGATGTCCCCCCAATCGGGGCTCAATCAGCCCCAGCATTTT.

Sample share makes this clone large (0.1 to 1%). The genes are TRBV19 and TRBJ2-3, with D possibly TRBD1 on 6 matching bases. The ends were cut back, 6 bases at V and 1 base at J, with 14 bases in the middle. This CDR3 contains 15 residues. CDR1 LNHDA and CDR2 SQIVND come from the germline V gene (reference sequence). Here the CDR3 DNA reads TGTGCCAGTAGCCTACAGGGCCTGGGCACAGATACGCAGTATTTT. It translates to CASSLQGLGTDTQYF.

The V call is TRBV19, the J call TRBJ2-2; D is perhaps TRBD1 (6 bases). CDR1 and CDR2 from the germline V gene are LNHDA and SQIVND (reference sequence). With 5 bases removed from V and 4 bases from J, the gap between germline ends came to 14 bases. There are 15 residues in the CDR3. CDR3 nucleotide sequence: TGTGCCAGTAGTTCAAAGGACAGATTCACCGGGGAGCTGTTTTTT. Translation: CASSSKDRFTGELFF.

This clone has a handful of counts. This chain links TRBV19 with TRBJ2-7, with TRBD2 matching over 7 bases. V shed 8 bases and J 4 bases; nucleotides not matched to a gene: 5. The CDR3 totals 12 residues. Germline CDR1 reads LNHDA; CDR2 reads SQIVND (reference sequence). The CDR3 DNA reads TGTGCCAGTGGGAGGGGTGATTACGAGCAGTACTTC. As protein: CASGRGDYEQYF.

V and J are TRBV30 and TRBJ1-3, with D possibly TRBD1 on 5 matching bases. V was shortened by 2 bases and J by 2 bases, with 13 bases between the two germline ends. The CDR3 runs to 15 residues. The germline V gene has CDR1 GTSNPN and CDR2 SVGIG (reference sequence). The CDR3 loop reads CAWSMGDRAGNTIYF. CDR3 nucleotide sequence: TGTGCCTGGAGTATGGGGGATCGGGCTGGAAACACCATATATTTT.

The gene calls are TRBV19 and TRBJ1-1; TRBD1 is a possible D gene (5 bases). CDR3 length: 14 residues. Germline assignment: CDR1 LNHDA and CDR2 SQIVND (reference sequence). V was pared by 4 bases and J by 7 bases, with 16 bases between. Written as DNA, the CDR3 is TGTGCCAGTAGTAATCGCGCCAGAGGGGTTGAAGCTTTCTTT. Translated: CASSNRARGVEAFF.

The J gene is TRBJ2-7, the V gene TRBV18; D is tentatively TRBD1 or TRBD2 (5 bases each). Germline V gives CDR1 KGHSH, CDR2 LQKENI. V was clipped by 3 bases and J by 5 bases, with 8 bases between them. This CDR3 comprises 12 residues. This CDR3 is CASSPGGDEQYF. CDR3 in DNA: TGTGCCAGCTCACCTGGGGGAGACGAGCAGTACTTC.

The chain recombines TRBV30 with TRBJ1-1, with 7 bases that match TRBD1. CDR1 is GTSNPN and CDR2 is SVGIG in the germline V gene (reference sequence). The CDR3 is made up of 15 amino acids. V gave up 3 bases and J gave up 4 bases; unmatched junction bases: 11. CDR3 coding DNA: TGTGCCTGGAGGCCTGGATTTGCAGGGGGCACTGAAGCTTTCTTT. Translating it yields CAWRPGFAGGTEAFF.